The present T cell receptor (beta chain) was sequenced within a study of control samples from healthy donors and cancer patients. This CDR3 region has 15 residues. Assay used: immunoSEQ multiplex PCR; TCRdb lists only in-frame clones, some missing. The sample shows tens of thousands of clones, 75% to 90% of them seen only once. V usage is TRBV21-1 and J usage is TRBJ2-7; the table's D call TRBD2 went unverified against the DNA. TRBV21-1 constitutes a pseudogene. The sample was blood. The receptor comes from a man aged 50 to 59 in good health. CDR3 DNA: TGTGCCAGCAACGGGACTAGCGGGAGTGGGTACGAGCAGTACTTC. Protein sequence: CASNGTSGSGYEQYF.